These T cell receptor beta chains were read from a single sample in a study of shared clonotypes between healthy human individuals. Assay: immunoSEQ multiplex PCR; the TCRdb copy retains only in-frame clones and omits some. The sample has fewer than 650,000 clones; 76% are singletons. Material for sequencing was PBMCs. These receptors were collected from a woman aged 40 to 55 in good health. Some clones in this sample may be carry-over from other donors' samples. Both conserved end residues are part of each CDR3. The D gene is left open where the match is weak. The size entry is marked missing in some rows and otherwise reads once, few, many or a size class.

>TRBJ1-2|TRBV28|-|TRBD1
CASSFGTGVGYTF
TGTGCCAGCAGTTTCGGGACAGGGGTCGGCTACACCTTC
>TRBJ2-3|TRBV4-3|-|-
CASSQGRSSHTQYF
TGCGCCAGCAGCCAAGGGCGGTCAAGTCATACGCAGTATTTT
>TRBJ2-7|TRBV15|-|-
CATSRGASYEQYF
TGTGCCACCAGCAGGGGGGCCAGCTACGAGCAGTACTTC
>TRBJ2-2|TRBV5-1|-|TRBD1
CASSPGTGGSGELFF
TGCGCCAGCAGCCCCGGGACAGGGGGCTCCGGGGAGCTGTTTTTT
>TRBJ2-4|TRBV20-1|medium-sized|-
CSARSGTIQYF
TGCAGTGCCAGGTCCGGGACCATTCAGTACTTC
>TRBJ2-1|TRBV28|-|-
CASSRSFRGYNEQFF
TGTGCCAGCAGTCGATCGTTTAGGGGGTACAATGAGCAGTTCTTC
>TRBJ2-3|TRBV5-4|-|-
CASSLAGWGLYF
TGTGCCAGCAGCTTGGCCGGGTGGGGTCTGTATTTT
>TRBJ1-2|TRBV28|-|-
CASTSTLLLTNYGYTF
TGTGCCAGCACTTCCACACTCCTCTTGACGAACTATGGCTACACCTTC
>TRBJ2-1|TRBV2|-|-
CASSERWSYNEQFF
TGTGCCAGCAGTGAGAGGTGGTCCTACAATGAGCAGTTCTTC
>TRBJ1-5|TRBV11-2|few|-
CASSRVLFSNQPQHF
TGTGCCAGCAGCCGGGTATTGTTTAGCAATCAGCCCCAGCATTTT
>TRBJ2-3|TRBV25-1|-|TRBD1
CASSESRTGGADTQYF
TGTGCCAGCAGTGAGTCTAGGACAGGGGGCGCAGATACGCAGTATTTT
>TRBJ1-2|TRBV6-5|-|-
CASSRTANYGYTF
TGTGCCAGCAGCCGCACAGCGAACTATGGCTACACCTTC
>TRBJ1-2|TRBV29-1|-|-
CSESPNYGYTF
TGCAGCGAGTCCCCAAACTATGGCTACACTTTC
>TRBJ2-1|TRBV10-3|few|-
CAIRGTHNEQFF
TGTGCCATCAGGGGGACTCACAATGAGCAGTTCTTC
>TRBJ2-7|TRBV6-5|-|-
CASSPLDPYEQYF
TGTGCCAGCAGTCCACTGGACCCCTACGAGCAGTACTTC
>TRBJ2-3|TRBV18|-|-
CASSPGSTDTQYF
TGTGCCAGCTCACCAGGCAGCACAGATACGCAGTATTTT
>TRBJ2-7|TRBV7-6|-|-
CASSLPQGEQYF
TGTGCCAGCAGCTTGCCCCAAGGGGAGCAGTACTTC
>TRBJ2-1|TRBV28|-|TRBD1
CASSSGGTGNNEQFF
TGTGCCAGCAGTTCAGGGGGGACAGGGAACAATGAGCAGTTCTTC
>TRBJ1-4|TRBV11-1|-|-
CASSFGGNTEKLFF
TGTGCCAGCAGCTTCGGGGGAAATACAGAAAAACTGTTTTTT
>TRBJ2-7|TRBV19|-|TRBD1
CASTRGQGADPPYF
TGTGCCAGTACCAGGGGACAGGGAGCGGATCCGCCGTACTTC
>TRBJ1-5|TRBV27|-|-
CASSLSWDSNQPQHF
TGTGCCAGCAGTTTATCTTGGGATAGCAATCAGCCCCAGCATTTT
>TRBJ1-1|TRBV5-1|-|-
CARSLRADNTEAFF
TGCGCCCGCAGTTTGAGGGCCGACAACACTGAAGCTTTCTTT
>TRBJ2-2|TRBV18|-|TRBD2
CASSLSRKREAGELFF
TGTGCCAGCTCCCTCAGTCGGAAGCGGGAGGCTGGGGAGCTGTTTTTT
>TRBJ1-2|TRBV28|few|-
CASSLNRVGYTF
TGTGCCAGCAGTTTGAACAGGGTAGGCTACACCTTC
>TRBJ1-1|TRBV2|once|-
CASSELQGQMSEAFF
TGTGCCAGCAGTGAATTGCAGGGCCAGATGAGTGAAGCTTTCTTT
>TRBJ2-1|TRBV28|-|-
CASSLGPSNEQFF
TGTGCCAGCAGTTTAGGCCCGTCCAATGAGCAGTTCTTC
>TRBJ2-3|TRBV27|-|-
CASSSRALNLHTDTQYF
TGTGCCAGCAGTTCAAGGGCTCTAAACCTTCACACAGATACGCAGTATTTT
>TRBJ2-7|TRBV9|-|TRBD2
CASSVGLADGGEQYF
TGTGCCAGCAGCGTAGGGCTAGCGGATGGCGGCGAGCAGTACTTC
>TRBJ1-1|TRBV7-2|-|-
CASSLGEDTEAFF
TGTGCCAGCAGCTTAGGCGAAGATACTGAAGCTTTCTTT
>TRBJ2-7|TRBV10-2|-|TRBD2
CASRARLAGAEQYF
TGCGCCAGCAGGGCAAGACTAGCGGGAGCCGAGCAGTACTTC
>TRBJ2-2|TRBV2|-|-
CASSAYDVTGELFF
TGTGCCAGCAGTGCATACGACGTCACCGGGGAGCTGTTTTTT
>TRBJ2-7|TRBV28|-|-
CASIPSPELSYEQYF
TGTGCCAGCATTCCCTCCCCCGAACTATCCTACGAGCAGTACTTC
>TRBJ2-1|TRBV15|-|TRBD2
CATSEGLAVNYNEQFF
TGTGCCACCAGCGAAGGACTAGCGGTTAACTACAATGAGCAGTTCTTC
>TRBJ1-1|TRBV10-3|-|TRBD1
CATFPGQGAGWDTEAFF
TGTGCCACCTTCCCGGGACAGGGGGCAGGGTGGGACACTGAAGCTTTCTTT
>TRBJ1-1|TRBV27|once|-
CASSLLGGKAEAFF
TGTGCCAGCAGTTTATTAGGGGGTAAAGCTGAAGCTTTCTTT
>TRBJ2-7|TRBV28|-|-
CASTPWGTYEQYF
TGTGCCAGCACCCCGTGGGGAACCTACGAGCAGTACTTC
>TRBJ2-1|TRBV7-3|few|TRBD2
CASSRTSGPFGEQFF
TGTGCCAGCAGCCGTACTAGCGGACCATTTGGTGAGCAGTTCTTC
>TRBJ2-2|TRBV5-1|-|TRBD1
CASSSGQESTGELFF
TGCGCCAGCAGCTCTGGACAGGAAAGCACCGGGGAGCTGTTTTTT
>TRBJ2-1|TRBV7-2|once|TRBD2
CASRLTSGSINEQFF
TGTGCCAGCAGACTAACTAGCGGGAGTATTAATGAGCAGTTCTTC
>TRBJ2-3|TRBV30|-|TRBD1
CAWGQGTNTDTQYF
TGTGCCTGGGGACAGGGGACAAACACAGATACGCAGTATTTT
>TRBJ2-3|TRBV15|-|TRBD1
CATSEGTDTDTQYF
TGTGCCACCAGCGAGGGGACAGACACAGATACGCAGTATTTT
>TRBJ1-1|TRBV15|-|TRBD1
CATSPVGGAEAFF
TGTGCCACCAGCCCGGTAGGGGGCGCTGAAGCTTTCTTT
>TRBJ2-7|TRBV27|-|-
CASGQNSIPYEQYF
TGTGCCAGCGGACAGAACTCGATTCCCTACGAGCAGTACTTC
>TRBJ2-1|TRBV15|-|TRBD2
CATSPRTSGSFVNEQFF
TGTGCCACCAGCCCTCGGACTAGCGGGAGTTTTGTCAATGAGCAGTTCTTC
>TRBJ2-5|TRBV7-2|-|TRBD2
CASSLTSGSGQETQYF
TGTGCCAGCAGCTTAACTAGCGGGAGTGGGCAAGAGACCCAGTACTTC
>TRBJ2-7|TRBV28|once|TRBD1
CASSGTGRTYEQYF
TGTGCCAGCAGTGGGACAGGGAGGACCTACGAGCAGTACTTC
>TRBJ1-2|TRBV6-5|-|TRBD1
CASSQGQEAGYTF
TGTGCCAGCAGTCAGGGACAGGAGGCTGGCTACACCTTC
>TRBJ1-5|TRBV28|-|-
CASTTNGGAGQPQHF
TGTGCCAGCACTACGAACGGGGGGGCAGGTCAGCCCCAGCATTTT
>TRBJ2-2|TRBV7-3|-|-
CASSLFPGATGELFF
TGTGCCAGCAGCTTATTCCCGGGAGCGACCGGGGAGCTGTTTTTT
>TRBJ2-7|TRBV29-1|-|-
CSVEGDPDSYEQYF
TGCAGCGTTGAAGGGGACCCGGACAGCTACGAGCAGTACTTC
>TRBJ1-3|TRBV13|-|-
CASSLAAARNTIYF
TGTGCCAGCAGCTTAGCGGCGGCCCGTAACACCATATATTTT
>TRBJ2-7|TRBV19|-|-
CASSTGSYEQYF
TGTGCCAGTAGTACCGGATCCTACGAGCAGTACTTC
>TRBJ1-2|TRBV19|-|-
CASSMTEAYGYTF
TGTGCCAGTAGTATGACGGAAGCCTATGGCTACACCTTC
>TRBJ1-5|TRBV27|-|-
CASSLWGRNQPQHF
TGTGCCAGCAGTTTGTGGGGTCGCAATCAGCCCCAGCATTTT
>TRBJ2-1|TRBV2|-|-
CASQELSVDNEQFF
TGTGCCAGCCAAGAATTGTCGGTGGACAATGAGCAGTTCTTC
>TRBJ2-2|TRBV7-3|-|-
CASSLTLTSTGELFF
TGTGCCAGCAGCTTAACCCTCACTAGTACCGGGGAGCTGTTTTTT
>TRBJ2-5|TRBV5-4|-|-
CASSLDTEETQYF
TGTGCCAGCAGCTTGGATACCGAAGAGACCCAGTACTTC
>TRBJ2-5|TRBV5-5|few|-
CASTRGGVGPETQYF
TGTGCCAGCACCCGAGGAGGGGTCGGGCCGGAGACCCAGTACTTC
>TRBJ2-5|TRBV5-1|-|-
CASSEGETQYF
TGCGCCAGCAGCGAGGGGGAGACCCAGTACTTC